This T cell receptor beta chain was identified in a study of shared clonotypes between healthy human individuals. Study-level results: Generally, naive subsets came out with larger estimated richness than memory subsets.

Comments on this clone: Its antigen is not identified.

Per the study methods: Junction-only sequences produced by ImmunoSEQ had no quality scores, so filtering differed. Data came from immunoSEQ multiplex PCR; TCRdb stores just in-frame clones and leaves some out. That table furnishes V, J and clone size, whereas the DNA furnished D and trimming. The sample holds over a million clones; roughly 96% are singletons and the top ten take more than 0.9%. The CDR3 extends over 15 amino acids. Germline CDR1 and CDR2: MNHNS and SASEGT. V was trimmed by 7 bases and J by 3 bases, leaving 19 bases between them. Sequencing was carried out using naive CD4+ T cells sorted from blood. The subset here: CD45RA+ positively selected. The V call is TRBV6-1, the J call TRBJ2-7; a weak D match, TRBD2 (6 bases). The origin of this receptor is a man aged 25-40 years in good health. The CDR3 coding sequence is TGTGCCAGCAATGAGCCGGGACTTAGAATCTACGAGCAGTACTTC. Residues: CASNEPGLRIYEQYF.